This T cell receptor beta chain was documented in a study of blood T cell repertoires in COVID-19. Across the study: Spain, Italy and the United States supplied samples that represented acute and convalescent COVID-19.

In the original workflow: Amplified reference gene primers provided the basis for estimating nucleated cell counts. Data came from immunoSEQ multiplex PCR; TCRdb stores just in-frame clones and leaves some out. That table furnishes V, J and clone size, whereas the DNA furnished D and trimming. The sample has 310,000 or so clones, approximately 87% seen once. V dropped 3 bases and J dropped 4; count of bases not matched to a gene: 9. Germline CDR1 is SGHRS and CDR2 is YFSETQ. CDR3 size: 15 residues. This sequence originates from a woman in her forties or fifties with active or convalescent COVID-19. The sequenced sample was peripheral blood. The V call is TRBV5-1, the J call TRBJ1-2; 7 bases fit TRBD1. DNA of the CDR3: TGCGCCAGCAGCTCCTCCGGACAGGACCTCTATGGCTACACCTTC. It translates to CASSSSGQDLYGYTF.